This TCR beta chain was found in a study of blood T cell repertoires in COVID-19 (TCRdb year 2020). About the full investigation: Samples from collaborators originated in the United States, Italy and Spain and spanned both the acute and convalescent phases of COVID-19. The samples were drawn from two sources: the first 160 participants of the ongoing ImmuneRACE study, and 1,200 or so subjects contributed by 6 global collaborators. A de-identified subject ID, COVID-19 status, age in years and sex were almost always included in the sample metadata. Where HLA class I and class II types were available, the types were taken from metadata supplied by the sample provider, not from assay-based typing. Deeply sampled blood TCRbeta repertoires from subjects exposed to, actively infected with, or recovered from COVID-19 were included in the dataset. The prospective study material was composed of cDNA or gDNA derived from T cells, B-cell-depleted T cells, or PBMCs. The repertoires were made available in a free public database intended to serve as a resource for research on the immune response to SARS-CoV-2. General study outcomes and caveats: The quantity of clinical and demographic metadata differed by source and by participant and was supplied without curation.

Collaborating institutions collected whole blood in K2EDTA tubes following their own protocols. For TCRbeta analysis, collaborators shipped samples in one of three forms: frozen whole blood, isolated PBMCs, or DNA extracted from either of those sample types. Worth noting for this clone: This receptor's antigen is unknown. No much larger clonotype is one base removed from it; base qualities were not supplied.

V ends up 4 bases short and J 2 bases short, with an unmatched junction base count of 4. CDR3 length: 15 amino acids, cysteine to phenylalanine. Only the CDR3 part of the read is kept: 45 bases, read in frame from the first base. CDR1 SGHNT and CDR2 YYREEE are derived from the germline V gene (reference sequence). TCRbeta CDR3 regions were amplified from genomic DNA using the immunoSEQ Assay, a bias-controlled multiplex PCR. The paper's data handling went like this. The number of nucleated cells in each sample was estimated from the amplification of reference gene primers within the assay. To quantify the absolute abundance of each unique TCRbeta CDR3 rearrangement, sequence reads were collapsed and filtered. For each sample, productive Simpson clonality was calculated by taking the square root of Simpson's diversity index across productive rearrangements. TCRdb carries this immuneACCESS record with in-frame sequences only. Its versions omit some clonotypes, under half of them owing to an unresolved V gene in the studies checked, with the rest unexplained. That table gives V, J and clone size, and the DNA gave D and trimming. In this sample the table shows 150,000 to 200,000 clones, 80% to 85% of which occur a single time. Clones ranked in the top ten supply 5.2% of the sample.

The receptor's source is a woman aged 30 to 39 with acute or convalescent COVID-19. The sequence joins TRBV5-4 to TRBJ1-2; 11 bases in the middle match TRBD1. Sequencing was performed on peripheral blood. The encoded CDR3 is CASSQGQGGNYGYTF. The DNA sequence follows: TGTGCCAGCAGCCAGGGACAGGGGGGCAACTATGGCTACACCTTC.